These 17 T cell receptor beta chains came from one sample sequenced in a study of post-analysis software for immune sequencing data. Findings of the study overall: Comparison of patients with controls showed about 5 TRBV segments more frequent in patients, TRBV5-6, TRBV5-1 and TRBV20-1 among them.

The TCR beta cDNA libraries contained unique molecular identifiers. TCRdb re-called the PCR reads through MiXCR, storing one row per CDR3 protein. The data show around 400,000 distinct CDR3 sequences, roughly 40% seen once. The antigens for these receptors are not known. What was sequenced was blood. The receptors originated from a girl aged 2 to 10 with multiple sclerosis.

This clonotype was recorded a few times. The chain couples TRBV10-3 to TRBJ1-4, with 8 bases fitting TRBD1. The germline V gene has CDR1 ENHRY and CDR2 SYGVKD. Trimming removed 3 bases from V and 7 bases from J; junction bases left unmatched: 4. This CDR3 has 14 amino acids. CDR3 nucleotides: TGTGCCATCAGTGACAGACAGGGGTCTGAAAAACTGTTTTTT. It yields the protein CAISDRQGSEKLFF.

This chain connects TRBV5-1 to TRBJ1-6; tentative D call: TRBD1 (6 bases). The germline gives CDR1 SGHRS, CDR2 YFSETQ. V was shortened by 5 bases and J by 7 bases, with 10 bases between the two germline ends. The CDR3 has 13 amino acids. In DNA, the CDR3 is TGCGCCAGCAGTCCAGGGGAAAATTCACCCCTCCACTTT. Translating it yields CASSPGENSPLHF.

Comments on this clonotype: The junction and the germline gene differ at one end; a read error may be behind it. The chain uses TRBV5-1 and TRBJ2-1; TRBD2 matches 7 bases. CDR1 and CDR2 (germline): SGHRS, YFSETQ. This CDR3 has 15 residues. Written as DNA, the CDR3 is TGTGCCAGCAGCTTAGCGGGTGGAACAGGCAATGAGCAGTTCTTC. Protein: CASSLAGGTGNEQFF.

The V call is TRBV11-2, the J call TRBJ1-2; D is undetermined. Trimming took off 1 base at V and 4 bases at J, with 13 bases between the two ends. Germline V gives CDR1 SGHAT, CDR2 FQNNGV. The CDR3 has 15 amino acids. Here the CDR3 reads CASSLVSRTVYGYTF. The DNA for the CDR3 is TGTGCCAGCAGCTTAGTTAGCAGGACCGTCTATGGCTACACCTTC.

The CDR3 loop is CSARGGVIYGYTF. The CDR3 coding sequence is TGCAGTGCTAGGGGGGGAGTAATCTATGGCTACACCTTC. The rearrangement joins TRBV20-1 to TRBJ1-2; TRBD1 might be the D (5 bases). Germline lookup yields CDR1 DFQATT and CDR2 SNEGSKA (reference sequence). V was trimmed by 3 bases and J by 4 bases, leaving 12 bases between them. The CDR3 length is 13 residues.

V and J are TRBV7-3 and TRBJ2-5; maybe TRBD2 (5 bases). Germline loops: CDR1 SGHTA, CDR2 FQGTGA. There are 15 residues in the CDR3. V lost 2 bases, J lost 0 bases, and 10 bases lay in between. CDR3 DNA sequence: TGTGCCAGCAGCTTACACCCAGCGGACCAAGAGACCCAGTACTTC. The encoded protein is CASSLHPADQETQYF.

Written as DNA, the CDR3 is TGTGCCAGCAGCCCAGGGGCGGGAGGGCCCGTAGATACGCAGTATTTT. Residues: CASSPGAGGPVDTQYF. The chain combines TRBV7-2 with TRBJ2-3; 9 positions agree with TRBD2. V lost 5 bases and J lost 5; bases outside the gene matches: 11. The CDR3 spans 16 residues. In germline, CDR1 is SGHTA, CDR2 FQGNSA.

V and J are TRBV10-3 and TRBJ1-1; perhaps TRBD1 as D (5 bases). V was cut by 6 bases and J by 4 bases, with 9 bases left in between. CDR1 ENHRY and CDR2 SYGVKD come from the germline V gene. The CDR3 totals 12 residues. The CDR3 region has the DNA TGTGCCATCAGGTCTGGGGGCACTGAAGCTTTCTTT. It translates to CAIRSGGTEAFF.

This clonotype was counted a few times. This sequence joins TRBV28 and TRBJ2-5; the D gene is possibly TRBD1 (5 bases). The V gene lost 6 bases and the J gene lost 5 bases, with 19 bases spanning the gap. The CDR3 sequence is 15 residues long. Germline CDR1 and CDR2: MDHEN and SYDVKM. The CDR3 sequence: CASSGPQGGFETQYF. CDR3 DNA: TGTGCCAGCAGCGGACCCCAGGGTGGATTCGAGACCCAGTACTTC.

This clonotype was detected once. The chain combines TRBV7-2 with TRBJ2-3; D is unresolved. This CDR3 is 15 amino acids long. CDR1 SGHTA and CDR2 FQGNSA come from the germline V gene. The ends were cut back, 3 bases at V and 1 base at J, with 11 bases in the middle. CDR3 amino acids: CASSLGYSGTDTQYF. For the CDR3, the DNA is TGTGCCAGCAGCTTGGGATATTCGGGCACAGATACGCAGTATTTT.

This clonotype was picked up a small number of times. CDR3 DNA sequence: TGCAGTGCCCCCCGACAGGGAAGAGATTCACCCCTCCACTTT. Translation gives CSAPRQGRDSPLHF. The chain joins TRBV20-1 to TRBJ1-6, with 7 bases lining up with TRBD1. Germline trimming cut 6 bases from V and 8 bases from J; bases unmatched to any gene: 10. Looked up from germline, CDR1 is DFQATT and CDR2 is SNEGSKA (reference sequence). This CDR3 has 14 amino acids.

This clonotype was seen only a few times. The chain is built from TRBV5-1 and TRBJ2-7, with 8 nucleotides matching TRBD1. Germline lookup yields CDR1 SGHRS and CDR2 YFSETQ. V trimming: 6 bases; J trimming: 5 bases; junction bases outside the gene matches: 10. The length of the CDR3 is 14 residues. This chain's CDR3 is CASKIDRGEDEQYF. The CDR3 nucleotides are TGCGCCAGCAAAATCGACAGGGGTGAGGACGAGCAGTACTTC.

This clonotype appeared a few times. An end of the junction does not agree with germline; a read error may underlie this. J is TRBJ2-7 and V is TRBV27; 9 positions match TRBD2. Germline CDR1 MNHEY, CDR2 SMNVEV (reference sequence). The CDR3 is made up of 13 amino acids. The CDR3 DNA is TGTACCAGCGGCGCGGGAGGGCCTATAGAGCAGTACTTC. Encoded protein: CTSGAGGPIEQYF.

Of note for this clonotype: Likely a read error: the CDR3 ends without its conserved phenylalanine or tryptophan. This rearrangement joins TRBV7-9 to TRBJ2-1, with TRBD2 as a possible D gene (6 bases). Germline assignment: CDR1 SEHNR and CDR2 FQNEAQ (reference sequence). The germline V and J ends were trimmed by 4 bases and 3 bases, with 16 bases remaining between them. The CDR3 length is 16 residues. The CDR3 spells CASSWVDSGLYNEQFS. The CDR3 nucleotides read TGTGCCAGCAGCTGGGTTGATAGCGGCCTCTACAATGAGCAGTTCTCC.

The chain has TRBV29-1 and TRBJ2-1; the match to TRBD2 covers 8 bases. The CDR3 loop spans 15 amino acids. CDR1 and CDR2 from the germline V gene are SQVTM and ANQGSEA. J was trimmed by 7 bases and V by 6 bases; bases with no gene match: 14. DNA of the CDR3: TGCAGCGTCGTCATTAGCGGGATAGAGGAAAATGAGCAGTTCTTC. Its protein is CSVVISGIEENEQFF.

This chain joins TRBV7-2 and TRBJ2-7, with 8 bases that match TRBD2. The CDR3 length is 15 residues. The germline gives CDR1 SGHTA, CDR2 FQGNSA. The ends lost 5 bases at V and 2 bases at J; junction bases unmatched: 8. In DNA, the CDR3 is TGTGCCAGCAGCGCCGGGACTAGGCTCACCTACGAGCAGTACTTC. Amino acid sequence: CASSAGTRLTYEQYF.

The chain links TRBV3-1 to TRBJ2-5, with D unresolved. The V and J ends lost 1 base and 2 bases respectively, with 23 bases between them. The CDR3 runs 19 residues. Germline lookup yields CDR1 LGHDT and CDR2 YNNKEL (reference sequence). The DNA for the CDR3 is TGTGCCAGCAGCCAAGGGATAGTTCCAGGAGAAAAGCGACAAGAGACCCAGTACTTC. Protein: CASSQGIVPGEKRQETQYF.